Below, 15 T cell receptor beta chains from the same sample are listed, as sequenced in a study of blood T cell repertoires in COVID-19. The data were produced by immunoSEQ multiplex PCR, yet TCRdb's version contains in-frame clones alone and is incomplete. The table has about 120,000 clones, approximately 90% seen once. The sequenced sample consisted of peripheral blood. These receptors all come from a human donor with active COVID-19. The donor label of this sample is uncertain.

The genes are TRBV7-3 and TRBJ2-1; no definite D call. Germline lookup yields CDR1 SGHTA and CDR2 FQGTGA. This CDR3 spans 14 amino acids. V was pared by 2 bases and J by 5 bases, with 10 bases between. The CDR3 sequence: CASSLSSANNEQFF. The CDR3 region has the DNA TGTGCCAGCAGCTTATCATCCGCGAACAATGAGCAGTTCTTC.

The gene calls are TRBV3-1 (or the pseudogene TRBV3-2) and TRBJ1-2; D is uncertain. From germline, CDR1 is LGHDT and CDR2 YNNKEL (reference sequence). The CDR3 is made up of 14 amino acids. Trimming took off 0 bases at V and 4 bases at J, with 9 bases between the two ends. The CDR3 loop reads CASSQDPGGYGYTF. The CDR3 nucleotides read TGTGCCAGCAGCCAAGACCCTGGAGGCTATGGCTACACCTTC.

This clone was seen just once. V gene TRBV5-4 combines with J gene TRBJ2-2; the match to TRBD2 covers 12 bases. Germline CDR1 and CDR2: SGHNT and YYREEE (reference sequence). J gave up 7 bases and V 1 base, and 5 bases lay outside the gene matches. CDR3 size: 16 residues. This chain's CDR3 is CASSLSSGGARGELFF. CDR3 in DNA: TGTGCCAGCAGCTTGTCTAGCGGGGGGGCCCGCGGGGAGCTGTTTTTT.

The chain joins TRBV5-4 to TRBJ2-3; D is unresolved. Trimming removed 0 bases at V and 2 bases at J, with 4 bases between. This CDR3 spans 13 amino acids. CDR1 and CDR2 (germline): SGHNT, YYREEE (reference sequence). The chain's CDR3 is CASSLGHTDTQYF. CDR3 bases: TGTGCCAGCAGCTTGGGACACACAGATACGCAGTATTTT.

The rearrangement uses TRBV10-1 and TRBJ2-7; D perhaps matches TRBD1 (6 bases). Per the germline V gene, CDR1 is WNHNN and CDR2 is SYGVQD (reference sequence). V was clipped by 0 bases and J by 6 bases, with 12 bases between them. This CDR3 is 14 amino acids long. CDR3 nucleotide sequence: TGCGCCAGCAGTGAGTCGGGTAGACAGGCCGAGCAGTACTTC. Amino acid sequence: CASSESGRQAEQYF.

The chain employs TRBV12-5 and TRBJ2-1; TRBD2 might be the D (6 bases). There are 16 residues in the CDR3. Trimming took 0 bases from V and 0 from J, leaving 9 bases between them. Looked up from germline, CDR1 is LGHNT and CDR2 is FRNRAP. The CDR3 loop reads CASGLVLGGSYNEQFF. The CDR3 region has the DNA TGTGCTAGTGGTTTGGTACTGGGGGGCTCCTACAATGAGCAGTTCTTC.

DNA for the CDR3: TGTGCCAGCAGTCCCCGGGGACAGGGGGCGGACGAGCAGTACTTC. Encoded protein: CASSPRGQGADEQYF. The rearrangement uses TRBV6-2 or TRBV6-3 and TRBJ2-7; TRBD1 aligns across 12 bases. CDR3 length: 15 residues. V shed 5 bases and J 5 bases; nucleotides not matched to a gene: 7. Germline V gives CDR1 MNHEY, CDR2 SVGEGT.

The chain has TRBV19 and TRBJ1-2; 7 positions match TRBD1. Germline trimming cut 2 bases from V and 0 bases from J; bases unmatched to any gene: 6. This CDR3 contains 16 residues. The germline V gene has CDR1 LNHDA and CDR2 SQIVND (reference sequence). CDR3 DNA: TGTGCCAGTAGTATAACTGGGACAGCGCCTAACTATGGCTACACCTTC. As protein: CASSITGTAPNYGYTF.

The chain is built from TRBV19 and TRBJ2-1; D ambiguous. This CDR3 has 13 residues. Germline CDR1 LNHDA, CDR2 SQIVND (reference sequence). The germline V and J ends were trimmed by 8 bases and 6 bases, with 14 bases remaining between them. CDR3: CASDSPTANEQFF. The CDR3 nucleotides are TGTGCCAGTGATAGCCCAACTGCCAATGAGCAGTTCTTC.

The chain combines TRBV21-1 with TRBJ2-3; the table's D gene call, TRBD2, was not cross checked with the DNA. TRBV21-1 is reported as a pseudogene. CDR3 length equals 15 residues. CDR3 DNA sequence: TGTGCCAGCAGCAGGACTAGCGGGGGCCGGGATACGCAGTATTTT. Its protein product is CASSRTSGGRDTQYF.

The J gene is TRBJ2-7, the V gene TRBV6-5; possible D gene TRBD2, 5 bases. Germline V lookup: CDR1 MNHEY, CDR2 SVGAGI. V was clipped by 7 bases and J by 0 bases, with 16 bases between them. The CDR3 has 15 residues. CDR3 amino acids: CASTNVERASYEQYF. CDR3 bases: TGTGCCAGCACCAATGTGGAGAGGGCCTCCTACGAGCAGTACTTC.

The V gene is TRBV7-8, the J gene TRBJ1-2; D not certain. The V end was cut by 1 base, the J end by 4 bases, with 10 bases between. Germline V gene lookup returns CDR1 SGHVS and CDR2 FQNEAQ. The CDR3 has 14 amino acids. The CDR3 sequence: CASSLGGYGYGYTF. In nucleotides, the CDR3 is TGTGCCAGCAGCTTAGGAGGGTATGGCTATGGCTACACCTTC. The full variable domain, rest sourced from reference TRBV7-8 and TRBJ1-2, is GAGVSQSPRYKVAKRGQDVALRCDPISGHVSLFWYQQALGQGPEFLTYFQNEAQLDKSGLPSDRFFAERPEGSVSTLKIQRTQQEDSAVYLCASSLGGYGYGYTFGSGTRLTVV.

This chain uses TRBV6-2 or TRBV6-3 with TRBJ2-1; a possible D gene is TRBD2 (5 bases). There are 16 residues in the CDR3. Germline lookup yields CDR1 MNHEY and CDR2 SVGEGT. The V gene lost 6 bases and the J gene lost 5 bases, with 20 bases spanning the gap. CDR3 DNA: TGTGCCAGCAGCCTCCGGCCGGACTGGCAGGACAATGAGCAGTTCTTC. This gives the protein CASSLRPDWQDNEQFF.

The J gene is TRBJ2-1, the V gene TRBV24-1; D perhaps matches TRBD2 (6 bases). Trimming stripped 3 bases from V and 2 bases from J, with 16 bases between. Germline V CDR1 and CDR2: KGHDR, SFDVKD. The CDR3 runs 17 residues. This chain's CDR3 is CATSDRAGTPAYNEQFF. CDR3 in DNA: TGTGCCACCAGTGATCGGGCCGGGACTCCAGCCTACAATGAGCAGTTCTTC.

This clone appeared a single time. The rearrangement uses TRBV5-1 and TRBJ2-1, with TRBD2 matching 13 bases. CDR3 length: 19 residues. Trimming removed 4 bases from V and 4 bases from J; junction bases left unmatched: 14. The V gene's germline CDR1 is SGHRS and CDR2 YFSETQ. The CDR3 DNA reads TGCGCCAGCAGCCCGACTCTAACTAGCGGGGGGGCGCAATACAATGAGCAGTTCTTC. Amino acid sequence: CASSPTLTSGGAQYNEQFF.